The 9 T cell receptor beta chains presented below share a single source sample, sequenced in a study of Ad26.COV2.S vaccination and SARS-CoV-2 variants. The treatment: about 20 received Ad26.COV2.S at low or high dose, single or two shots; roughly five received placebo; per-sample allocation not given. All samples were drawn on day 63, counting from the first vaccine or placebo injection. The table came from immunoSEQ multiplex PCR; TCRdb's copy has only in-frame clones and leaves some out. The profile shows about 390,000 clones, 88% of them singletons. Material: peripheral blood, obtained in a trial of Ad26.COV2.S vaccine versus placebo. The receptors come from a person aged 18-60 years who received the Ad26.COV2.S COVID-19 vaccine or a placebo.

This clone was picked up one time. The chain recombines TRBV9 with TRBJ1-2; D is unclear. The CDR3 totals 13 residues. Germline assignment: CDR1 SGDLS and CDR2 YYNGEE. Between the trimmed V and J ends, which lost 4 bases and 5 bases, there was a span of 12 bases. The CDR3: CASSPASGYGYTF. Written as DNA, the CDR3 is TGTGCCAGCAGCCCCGCCTCAGGTTATGGCTACACCTTC. The full variable domain, rest sourced from reference TRBV9 and TRBJ1-2, is DSGVTQTPKHLITATGQRVTLRCSPRSGDLSVYWYQQSLDQGLQFLIQYYNGEERAKGNILERFSAQQFPDLHSELNLSSLELGDSALYFCASSPASGYGYTFGSGTRLTVV.

The chain uses TRBV12-3 or TRBV12-4 and TRBJ2-1; 7 positions agree with TRBD1. V dropped 6 bases and J dropped 7; count of bases not matched to a gene: 3. The CDR3 has 12 residues. The CDR3 nucleotides read TGTGCCAGCAGCCACAGGGGAAATGAGCAGTTCTTC. This translates into CASSHRGNEQFF.

This chain uses TRBV20-1 with TRBJ1-6; D uncertain. CDR3 length equals 17 residues. The germline gives CDR1 DFQATT, CDR2 SNEGSKA (reference sequence). V was cut by 3 bases and J by 5 bases, with 20 bases left in between. This CDR3 reads CSASRVRSDGNNSPLHF. In DNA form, the CDR3 reads TGCAGTGCTAGTAGGGTTCGGTCCGACGGGAATAATTCACCCCTCCACTTT.

The rearrangement uses TRBV5-4 and TRBJ1-3; 8 bases are a match to TRBD1. After removal of 4 bases from V and 2 bases from J, the junction contained 2 bases not matched to a gene. Germline V CDR1 and CDR2: SGHNT, YYREEE (reference sequence). The CDR3 covers 14 residues. CDR3 residues: CASSPDRAGNTIYF. CDR3 in DNA: TGTGCCAGCAGCCCGGACAGGGCTGGAAACACCATATATTTT.

This rearrangement joins TRBV18 to TRBJ1-1; the D gene is possibly TRBD1 (5 bases). Germline CDR1 reads KGHSH; CDR2 reads LQKENI. Deletions cut 3 bases from V and 4 bases from J, with 18 bases between. This CDR3 has 16 amino acids. The CDR3 is CASSPRGRGQGTEAFF. The CDR3 DNA is TGTGCCAGCTCACCGCGTGGGCGGGGTCAGGGCACTGAAGCTTTCTTT.

The chain links TRBV19 to TRBJ1-2, with D perhaps matching TRBD1 (5 bases). The V end was cut by 6 bases, the J end by 2 bases, with 13 bases between. Germline V gene lookup returns CDR1 LNHDA and CDR2 SQIVND (reference sequence). The CDR3 is 14 amino acids. The CDR3 loop is CASSERGRNYGYTF. The CDR3 region has the DNA TGTGCCAGTAGCGAGCGGGGACGGAACTATGGCTACACCTTC.

This rearrangement joins TRBV7-6 to TRBJ2-7; D tentatively fits TRBD1 or TRBD2 (5 bases each). Germline values: CDR1 SGHVS, CDR2 FNYEAQ. V lost 4 bases and J lost 2, with 18 bases in between. The CDR3 covers 16 residues. The CDR3 DNA is TGTGCCAGCAGCTCGAGTACCGGGACGGCAACCTACGAGCAGTACTTC. This gives the protein CASSSSTGTATYEQYF. The whole variable domain, filled in from reference TRBV7-6 and TRBJ2-7, reads GAGVSQSPRYKVTKRGQDVALRCDPISGHVSLYWYRQALGQGPEFLTYFNYEAQQDKSGLPNDRFSAERPEGSISTLTIQRTEQRDSAMYRCASSSSTGTATYEQYFGPGTRLTVT.

The chain carries TRBV4-2 and TRBJ1-3, with D maybe TRBD1 (6 bases). Trimming removed 7 bases at V and 2 bases at J, with 21 bases between. This CDR3 contains 17 residues. Germline loops: CDR1 LGHNA, CDR2 YNFKEQ. The CDR3 coding sequence is TGTGCCAGCACCCCTGCGGGGGGCGCTATAACTGGAAACACCATATATTTT. It yields the protein CASTPAGGAITGNTIYF.

The CDR3 protein is CASSIDIKDRVETFF. The CDR3 DNA reads TGTGCCAGTAGTATAGATATAAAGGACAGGGTCGAAACTTTCTTT. This rearrangement joins TRBV19 to TRBJ1-1; 8 bases are a match to TRBD1. The V segment lost 0 bases and the J segment 12 bases; nucleotides outside the gene matches: 12. CDR1 is LNHDA, CDR2 SQIVND, per germline (reference sequence). This CDR3 has 15 residues.